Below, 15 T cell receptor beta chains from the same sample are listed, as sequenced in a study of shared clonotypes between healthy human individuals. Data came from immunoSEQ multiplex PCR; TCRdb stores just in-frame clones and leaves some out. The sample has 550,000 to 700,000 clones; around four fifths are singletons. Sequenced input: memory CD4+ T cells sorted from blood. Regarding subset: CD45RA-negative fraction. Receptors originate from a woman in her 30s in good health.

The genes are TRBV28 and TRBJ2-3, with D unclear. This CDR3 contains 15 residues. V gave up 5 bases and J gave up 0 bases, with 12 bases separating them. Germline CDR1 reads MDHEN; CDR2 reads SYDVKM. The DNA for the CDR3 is TGTGCCAGCAGTGGGCCGGGTTCTAGCACAGATACGCAGTATTTT. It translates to CASSGPGSSTDTQYF.

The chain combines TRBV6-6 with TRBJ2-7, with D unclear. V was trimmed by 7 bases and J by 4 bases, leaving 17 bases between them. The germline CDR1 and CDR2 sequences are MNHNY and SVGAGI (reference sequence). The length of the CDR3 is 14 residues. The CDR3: CASTADWAGYEQYF. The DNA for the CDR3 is TGTGCCAGCACCGCAGACTGGGCTGGGTACGAGCAGTACTTC.

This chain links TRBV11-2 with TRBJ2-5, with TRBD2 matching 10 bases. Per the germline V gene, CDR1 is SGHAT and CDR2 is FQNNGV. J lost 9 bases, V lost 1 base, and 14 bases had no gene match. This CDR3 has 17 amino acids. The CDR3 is CASSLAGGLAGVFAQYF. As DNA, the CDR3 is TGTGCCAGCAGCTTAGCTGGGGGGCTAGCGGGAGTTTTCGCCCAGTACTTC.

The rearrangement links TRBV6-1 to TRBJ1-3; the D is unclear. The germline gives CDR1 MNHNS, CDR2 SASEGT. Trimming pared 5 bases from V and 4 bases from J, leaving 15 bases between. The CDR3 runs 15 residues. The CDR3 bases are TGTGCCAGCAGTCGAAGCGGGGATCTAGGAAACACCATATATTTT. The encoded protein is CASSRSGDLGNTIYF.

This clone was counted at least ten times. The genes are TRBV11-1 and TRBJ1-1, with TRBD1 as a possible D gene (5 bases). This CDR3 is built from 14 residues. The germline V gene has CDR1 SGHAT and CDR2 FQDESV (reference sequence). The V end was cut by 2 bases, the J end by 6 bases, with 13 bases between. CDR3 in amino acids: CASSLSLGTAEAFF. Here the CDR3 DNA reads TGTGCCAGCAGCTTATCTCTAGGGACCGCTGAAGCTTTCTTT.

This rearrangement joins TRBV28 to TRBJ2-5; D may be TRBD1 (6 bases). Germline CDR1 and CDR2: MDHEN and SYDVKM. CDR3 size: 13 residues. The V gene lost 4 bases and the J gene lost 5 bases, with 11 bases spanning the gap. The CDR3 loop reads CASSYQGFETQYF. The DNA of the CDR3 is TGTGCCAGCAGTTACCAGGGGTTTGAGACCCAGTACTTC.

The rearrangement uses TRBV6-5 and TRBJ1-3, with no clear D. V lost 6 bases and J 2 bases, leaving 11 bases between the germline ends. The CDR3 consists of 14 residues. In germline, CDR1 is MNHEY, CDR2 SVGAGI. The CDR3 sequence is CASSPDPPGNTIYF. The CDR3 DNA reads TGTGCCAGCAGCCCCGACCCTCCTGGAAACACCATATATTTT.

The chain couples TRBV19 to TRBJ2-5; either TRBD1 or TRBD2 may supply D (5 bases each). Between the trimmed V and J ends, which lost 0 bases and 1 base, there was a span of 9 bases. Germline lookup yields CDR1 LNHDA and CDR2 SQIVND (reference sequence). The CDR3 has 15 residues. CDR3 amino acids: CASSIDLGTQETQYF. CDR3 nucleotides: TGTGCCAGTAGTATAGATCTAGGGACCCAAGAGACCCAGTACTTC. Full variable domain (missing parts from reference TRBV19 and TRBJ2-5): DGGITQSPKYLFRKEGQNVTLSCEQNLNHDAMYWYRQDPGQGLRLIYYSQIVNDFQKGDIAEGYSVSREKKESFPLTVTSAQKNPTAFYLCASSIDLGTQETQYFGPGTRLLVL.

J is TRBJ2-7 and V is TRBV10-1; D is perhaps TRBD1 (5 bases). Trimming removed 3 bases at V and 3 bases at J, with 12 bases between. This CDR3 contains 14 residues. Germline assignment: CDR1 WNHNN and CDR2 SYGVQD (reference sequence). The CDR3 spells CASSDGHMSYEQYF. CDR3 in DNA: TGCGCCAGCAGTGATGGACACATGAGCTACGAGCAGTACTTC.

CDR3 in DNA: TGTGCCAGCAGCTTCCGGAGTAGCGGGAGGAGAACAGATACGCAGTATTTT. It yields the protein CASSFRSSGRRTDTQYF. The chain uses TRBV7-2 and TRBJ2-3; 10 positions agree with TRBD2. The CDR3 sequence is 17 residues long. Germline V gene data show CDR1 as SGHTA and CDR2 as FQGNSA. V shed 3 bases and J 3 bases; nucleotides not matched to a gene: 9.

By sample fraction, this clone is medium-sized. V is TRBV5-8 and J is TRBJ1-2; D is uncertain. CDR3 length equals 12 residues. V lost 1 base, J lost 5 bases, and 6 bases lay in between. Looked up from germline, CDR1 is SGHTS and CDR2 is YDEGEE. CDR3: CASSLRGYGYTF. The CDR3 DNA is TGTGCCAGCAGCTTGCGGGGATATGGCTACACCTTC.

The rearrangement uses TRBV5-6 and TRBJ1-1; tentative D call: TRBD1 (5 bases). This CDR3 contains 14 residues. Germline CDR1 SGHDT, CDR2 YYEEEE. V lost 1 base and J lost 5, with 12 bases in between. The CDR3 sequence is CASSLTGPETEAFF. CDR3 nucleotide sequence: TGTGCCAGCAGCTTGACGGGGCCAGAGACTGAAGCTTTCTTT.

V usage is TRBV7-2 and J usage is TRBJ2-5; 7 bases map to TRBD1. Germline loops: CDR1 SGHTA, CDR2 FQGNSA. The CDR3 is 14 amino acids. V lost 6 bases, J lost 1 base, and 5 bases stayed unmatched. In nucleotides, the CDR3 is TGTGCCAGCAGACGTACAGGGGTCCAAGAGACCCAGTACTTC. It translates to CASRRTGVQETQYF.

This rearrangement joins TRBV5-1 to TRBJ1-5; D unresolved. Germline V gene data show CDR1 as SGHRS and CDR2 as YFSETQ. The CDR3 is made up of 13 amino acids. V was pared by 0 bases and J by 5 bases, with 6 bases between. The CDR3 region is CASSLDVDQPQHF. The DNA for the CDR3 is TGCGCCAGCAGCTTGGATGTCGATCAGCCCCAGCATTTT.

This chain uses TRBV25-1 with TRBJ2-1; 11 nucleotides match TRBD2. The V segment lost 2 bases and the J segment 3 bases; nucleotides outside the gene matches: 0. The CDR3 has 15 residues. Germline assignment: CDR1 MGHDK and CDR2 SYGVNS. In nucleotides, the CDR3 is TGTGCCAGCAGTGAAACTAGCGGGAGCTACAATGAGCAGTTCTTC. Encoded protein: CASSETSGSYNEQFF.